A selection of T cell receptor beta chains follows, all from one sample in a study of T cell repertoires in cytomegalovirus infection. TCRdb used MiXCR to reprocess the reads, holding one entry per CDR3 protein. The profile shows 71,000 or so distinct CDR3 sequences, 20% of them singletons. Which antigens these TCRs recognize remains unknown. Specimen: CD8+ T cells from cultured PBMCs, collected from culture after CMV antigen stimulation. These receptors came from a human donor in good health (CMV status not recorded). Some clones in this sample may be carry-over from other donors' samples. The CDR3 runs from the conserved cysteine through the conserved F or W. Clone size is not always given. Where it is, it says once, few, many or a class for expanded clones.

v_gene: TRBV6-6; abundance: -; CDR3aa: CASSLGPWTDSYEQYF
v_gene: TRBV12-3/TRBV12-4; abundance: -; CDR3aa: CASSLRDPGGPQHF
v_gene: TRBV4-1; abundance: -; CDR3aa: CASTGQGMNTEAFF
v_gene: TRBV7-2; abundance: -; CDR3aa: CASSLDRDRGMNTEAFF
v_gene: TRBV7-9; abundance: many; CDR3aa: CASSPSGAGNEQFF
v_gene: TRBV27; abundance: -; CDR3aa: CASSFPGQGAKGTQYF
v_gene: TRBV7-2; abundance: many; CDR3aa: CASSSTGGGHTEAFF
v_gene: TRBV7-9; abundance: -; CDR3aa: CASSSTWENTEAFF
v_gene: TRBV27; abundance: few; CDR3aa: CASSSTPGRNQPQHF
v_gene: TRBV10-3; abundance: many; CDR3aa: CAITERDKGEDSPLHF
v_gene: TRBV7-6; abundance: -; CDR3aa: CASSLGQIPYNEQFF
v_gene: TRBV12-3/TRBV12-4; abundance: -; CDR3aa: CASRTDSAGNTIYF
v_gene: TRBV4-1; abundance: -; CDR3aa: CASSPLAGEYNEQFF
v_gene: TRBV9; abundance: few; CDR3aa: CASSGGRTGGETQYF
v_gene: TRBV5-6; abundance: -; CDR3aa: CASSRDRGTTGELFF
v_gene: TRBV7-2; abundance: -; CDR3aa: CASSFVALNTEAFF
v_gene: TRBV7-4; abundance: -; CDR3aa: CASSPGSGQANYGYTF
v_gene: TRBV11-2; abundance: -; CDR3aa: CASSSKPGARKGNEQFF
v_gene: TRBV7-6; abundance: -; CDR3aa: CASSLDYGDQPQHF